Each of the 18 T cell receptor beta chains below was sequenced from the same sample in a study of T cells in localized non-small cell lung cancer (dated by TCRdb to 2018 to 2021). Library prep was done by the immunoSEQ multiplex PCR assay. Drawn from immuneACCESS, this table holds only the in-frame rearrangements with V and J called that TCRdb kept. Clones are partly lost; checked studies trace under half to an unresolved V gene and leave the rest unexplained. This sample lists tens of thousands of clones; 85% to 90% were detected once. The top ten clonotypes cover more than 9% of the sample. Sample: PBMCs, taken before any cancer treatment. Every receptor here comes from a man between 35 and 75 years old with stage II squamous cell lung carcinoma.

This chain joins TRBV18 and TRBJ1-1; D is perhaps TRBD1 (5 bases). The CDR3 is 14 residues long. Trimming left V 3 bases short and J 4 bases short, with 12 bases between. CDR1 and CDR2 (germline): KGHSH, LQKENI. In DNA form, the CDR3 reads TGTGCCAGCTCACCCCCCGGGGGTCTCACTGAAGCTTTCTTT. Protein sequence: CASSPPGGLTEAFF.

The rearrangement uses TRBV7-2 and TRBJ1-6; D is ambiguous. Germline V lookup: CDR1 SGHTA, CDR2 FQGNSA. CDR3 length: 14 residues. Trimming removed 2 bases from V and 0 bases from J, with 2 bases in between. CDR3 residues: CASSLTSYNSPLHF. The DNA of the CDR3 is TGTGCCAGCAGCTTAACCTCCTATAATTCACCCCTCCACTTT.

The gene calls are TRBV7-9 and TRBJ2-1; D not resolved. Germline-derived CDR1 and CDR2 are SEHNR and FQNEAQ (reference sequence). Trimming removed 7 bases from V and 1 base from J, with 14 bases in between. The CDR3 is 15 residues long. The CDR3 protein is CASTLDGISYNEQFF. Here the CDR3 DNA reads TGTGCCAGCACCCTGGACGGTATTTCCTACAATGAGCAGTTCTTC. The whole variable domain, remainder taken from reference TRBV7-9 and TRBJ2-1, is DTGVSQNPRHKITKRGQNVTFRCDPISEHNRLYWYRQTLGQGPEFLTYFQNEAQLEKSRLLSDRFSAERPKGSFSTLEIQRTEQGDSAMYLCASTLDGISYNEQFFGPGTRLTVL.

The genes are TRBV18 and TRBJ2-5; 8 nucleotides align to TRBD1. This CDR3 contains 13 residues. V was clipped by 6 bases and J by 1 base; unmatched bases: 1. Germline CDR1 is KGHSH and CDR2 is LQKENI. CDR3 protein: CASSDRVQETQYF. The CDR3 nucleotides read TGTGCCAGCTCGGACAGGGTCCAAGAGACCCAGTACTTC.

Worth noting for this clone: The junction does not match germline at one end; this may be a read error. The chain is built from TRBV6-1 and TRBJ1-4; 8 bases align to TRBD1. Germline CDR1 is MNHNS and CDR2 is SASEGT. The CDR3 is made up of 13 amino acids. In DNA, the CDR3 is TGTGCCAGCAGTCGGACAGGGAATGAGAAACTGTTTTTT. This encodes CASSRTGNEKLFF.

The V call is TRBV5-6, the J call TRBJ1-1; the D is unclear. Germline V CDR1 and CDR2: SGHDT, YYEEEE. The CDR3 spans 13 residues. Trimming took 2 bases from V and 7 from J, leaving 12 bases between them. The CDR3 DNA sequence: TGTGCCAGCAGCTTTCTGCTCGATGGTGAAGCTTTCTTT. This sequence encodes CASSFLLDGEAFF.

The sample holds one count of this clone. This chain links TRBV30 with TRBJ1-5; TRBD1 matches at 7 bases. CDR1 and CDR2 (germline): GTSNPN, SVGIG (reference sequence). There are 12 residues in the CDR3. The J segment lost 7 bases and the V segment lost 5 bases, leaving 5 bases of the junction unmatched. Written as DNA, the CDR3 is TGTGCCTGGTCAGGGGGGAACCAGCCCCAGCATTTT. It codes for CAWSGGNQPQHF.

J is TRBJ2-5 and V is TRBV19; TRBD2 might be the D (6 bases). V was clipped by 5 bases and J by 1 base, with 11 bases between them. The CDR3 is 14 residues long. The V gene's germline CDR1 is LNHDA and CDR2 SQIVND (reference sequence). CDR3 protein: CASSPGLLQETQYF. The DNA for the CDR3 is TGTGCCAGTAGTCCGGGACTCCTCCAAGAGACCCAGTACTTC. Drawing the rest from reference TRBV19 and TRBJ2-5, the complete variable domain is DGGITQSPKYLFRKEGQNVTLSCEQNLNHDAMYWYRQDPGQGLRLIYYSQIVNDFQKGDIAEGYSVSREKKESFPLTVTSAQKNPTAFYLCASSPGLLQETQYFGPGTRLLVL.

The V and J genes are TRBV1 and TRBJ2-7; the table's D call TRBD2 went unverified against the DNA. TRBV1 is a pseudogene locus. The CDR3 has 14 amino acids. CDR3 DNA sequence: TGCACCAGCAGCCAAGACGGGGGCTCCTACGAGCAGTACTTC. It specifies CTSSQDGGSYEQYF.

This sequence joins TRBV27 and TRBJ2-1; D gene unclear. Trimming removed 5 bases at V and 6 bases at J, with 14 bases between. This CDR3 has 14 residues. Germline V gives CDR1 MNHEY, CDR2 SMNVEV (reference sequence). In DNA form, the CDR3 reads TGTGCCAGCAGTACTTGGGGTGGGTTCAATGAGCAGTTCTTC. Its protein product is CASSTWGGFNEQFF.

The chain joins TRBV7-3 to TRBJ2-1; D call uncertain. Germline loops: CDR1 SGHTA, CDR2 FQGTGA. This CDR3 spans 13 amino acids. V was clipped by 5 bases and J by 6 bases, with 11 bases between them. The CDR3 spells CASSTGPFNEQFF. The CDR3 DNA follows: TGTGCCAGCAGCACCGGACCTTTCAATGAGCAGTTCTTC. Full variable domain (outside the CDR3, taken from reference TRBV7-3 and TRBJ2-1): GAGVSQTPSNKVTEKGKYVELRCDPISGHTALYWYRQSLGQGPEFLIYFQGTGAADDSGLPNDRFFAVRPEGSVSTLKIQRTERGDSAVYLCASSTGPFNEQFFGPGTRLTVL.

The chain carries TRBV5-4 and TRBJ2-1; D is perhaps TRBD1 or TRBD2 (5 bases each). V was cut by 10 bases and J by 5 bases, with 19 bases left in between. Germline loops: CDR1 SGHNT, CDR2 YYREEE (reference sequence). The CDR3 spans 14 residues. CDR3 nucleotides: TGTGCCGGAACCGGGACCCTTTACAACAATGAGCAGTTCTTC. Protein product: CAGTGTLYNNEQFF. Full variable domain (rest looked up from reference TRBV5-4 and TRBJ2-1): ETGVTQSPTHLIKTRGQQVTLRCSSQSGHNTVSWYQQALGQGPQFIFQYYREEENGRGNFPPRFSGLQFPNYSSELNVNALELDDSALYLCAGTGTLYNNEQFFGPGTRLTVL.

The chain employs TRBV6-1 and TRBJ1-2; the match to TRBD1 covers 7 bases. The CDR3 consists of 14 residues. V shed 6 bases and J 4 bases; nucleotides not matched to a gene: 8. Germline V gene lookup returns CDR1 MNHNS and CDR2 SASEGT. The CDR3 DNA reads as TGTGCCAGCAGCGCCGCCTACAGGGGCTATGGCTACACCTTC. Residues: CASSAAYRGYGYTF.

The chain couples TRBV18 to TRBJ1-2; D remains ambiguous. The CDR3 sequence is 15 residues long. Germline loops: CDR1 KGHSH, CDR2 LQKENI. The ends were cut back, 2 bases at V and 6 bases at J, with 16 bases in the middle. CDR3 sequence (DNA): TGTGCCAGCTCACCATTGCGTGGGAGTGAAGATGGCTACACCTTC. Translating it yields CASSPLRGSEDGYTF. The full variable domain, rest sourced from reference TRBV18 and TRBJ1-2, is NAGVMQNPRHLVRRRGQEARLRCSPMKGHSHVYWYRQLPEEGLKFMVYLQKENIIDESGMPKERFSAEFPKEGPSILRIQQVVRGDSAAYFCASSPLRGSEDGYTFGSGTRLTVV.

The V call is TRBV5-6, the J call TRBJ1-4, with 7 positions matching TRBD1. CDR3 size: 15 residues. The V and J ends lost 4 bases and 0 bases, in that order; junction bases with no gene match: 3. Germline V CDR1 and CDR2: SGHDT, YYEEEE. The CDR3, as DNA: TGTGCCAGCAGCAAAGGGACAGCAACTAATGAAAAACTGTTTTTT. Translation gives CASSKGTATNEKLFF.

The chain joins TRBV25-1 to TRBJ1-2, with D unclear. Germline-derived CDR1 and CDR2 are MGHDK and SYGVNS. V dropped 6 bases and J dropped 10 bases, with 12 bases sitting between them. This CDR3 contains 11 residues. The DNA for the CDR3 is TGTGCCAGCAGCCCAGGACGATACTACACCTTC. It yields the protein CASSPGRYYTF.

J is TRBJ1-2 and V is TRBV5-4, with D unresolved. Per the germline V gene, CDR1 is SGHNT and CDR2 is YYREEE (reference sequence). Trimming cost V 2 bases and J 8 bases, with 13 bases left between them. This CDR3 has 13 residues. CDR3 coding DNA: TGTGCCAGCAGCTTCGGCCTAAGTTCCGGCTACACCTTC. This sequence encodes CASSFGLSSGYTF.

This chain links TRBV11-2 with TRBJ1-2; TRBD1 matches at 8 bases. This CDR3 is 12 amino acids long. The V gene's germline CDR1 is SGHAT and CDR2 FQNNGV. The J segment lost 4 bases and the V segment lost 7 bases, leaving 2 bases of the junction unmatched. The CDR3 loop is CASTRGLYGYTF. As DNA, the CDR3 is TGTGCCAGCACCAGGGGGCTCTATGGCTACACCTTC.